The 7 T cell receptor beta chains reported below all come from one sample, sequenced in a study. From the RT-PCR reads, TCRdb called clonotypes with MiXCR, one entry per CDR3 protein. The top ten hold about 3.9% of the sample, which has approximately 720,000 distinct CDR3 sequences, approximately 14% seen once. Sample: memory CD4+ T cells from blood. The receptors were sampled from a female donor in good health, serving as a healthy control.

The CDR3, as DNA: TGTGCCAGCAGCTTAAGGGACAGAGGCCCAAATTCACCCCTCCACTTT. Translation: CASSLRDRGPNSPLHF. The V call is TRBV7-8, the J call TRBJ1-6, with 7 bases lining up with TRBD1. Germline V CDR1 and CDR2: SGHVS, FQNEAQ. This CDR3 comprises 16 residues. The V gene end was trimmed by 2 bases and the J gene end by 7 bases; junction bases not matched to a gene: 8.

The chain carries TRBV28 and TRBJ1-6; the D gene is possibly TRBD1 (6 bases). Deletions cut 6 bases from V and 14 bases from J, with 14 bases between. Per germline, CDR1 MDHEN and CDR2 SYDVKM. CDR3 length: 12 amino acids. The CDR3 region is CASSALRGALHF. DNA of the CDR3: TGTGCCAGCAGCGCTCTCAGGGGAGCCCTCCACTTT.

This clonotype was detected ten times or more. The chain carries TRBV5-5 and TRBJ2-7; D ambiguous. Germline loops: CDR1 SGHKS, CDR2 YYEKEE (reference sequence). The ends were cut back, 3 bases at V and 4 bases at J, with 11 bases in the middle. CDR3 length: 13 residues. CDR3 sequence reads: CASSSGPTYEQYF. CDR3 bases: TGTGCCAGCAGCTCCGGACCGACTTACGAGCAGTACTTC.

This clonotype was seen only a few times. The chain carries TRBV24-1 and TRBJ1-4; possibly TRBD1 for D (5 bases). The CDR3 spans 13 residues. Trimming removed 5 bases at V and 7 bases at J, with 10 bases between. The germline CDR1 and CDR2 sequences are KGHDR and SFDVKD. The CDR3 bases are TGTGCCACCAGTGGGTCGCAGGGTGAAAAACTGTTTTTT. Its translation: CATSGSQGEKLFF.

This chain connects TRBV29-1 to TRBJ1-1, with D maybe TRBD1 (5 bases). Germline loops: CDR1 SQVTM, CDR2 ANQGSEA. The CDR3 extends over 12 amino acids. V lost 7 bases, J lost 4 bases, and 13 bases lay in between. Written as DNA, the CDR3 is TGCAGCGCTTTAAGGGACGCCACTGAAGCTTTCTTT. Translation gives CSALRDATEAFF.

With respect to this clonotype: Since a much larger clone is just one base distant, this may be a read error. The chain links TRBV5-1 to TRBJ2-3; D not certain. CDR1 and CDR2 (germline): SGHRS, YFSETQ. Trimming removed 1 base at V and 4 bases at J, with 4 bases between. The CDR3 has 12 amino acids. The CDR3 is CASSLNADTQYF. Here the CDR3 DNA reads TGCGCCAGCAGCTTGAATGCAGATACGCAGTATTTT.

This clonotype occurred many times. This sequence joins TRBV12-3 or TRBV12-4 and TRBJ2-1; 10 positions agree with TRBD1. Losses at the gene ends were 3 bases for V and 6 bases for J; bases not matched to a gene: 8. The CDR3 runs to 16 residues. DNA of the CDR3: TGTGCCAGCAGTTTTCGGGACAGGGGAACGGGCAATGAGCAGTTCTTC. This codes for CASSFRDRGTGNEQFF.